The 9 T cell receptor beta chains below come from one sample, sequenced in a study of blood T cells in healthy people across ages. For the second PCR, which ran for about 7 to 11 cycles, a sample-barcoded 5' primer and a J-beta primer mix were used. MiXCR was run by TCRdb on the 5' RACE reads, yielding one entry per CDR3 protein. In the table there are about 940,000 distinct CDR3 sequences, about 48% of which are singletons. Sequenced input: blood. The receptors come from a man aged 25 to 40 in good health.

This clonotype has a single count. Germline is not matched at one junction end, which may reflect a read error. The chain employs TRBV7-2 and TRBJ2-7, with D uncertain. This CDR3 contains 13 residues. In germline, CDR1 is SGHTA, CDR2 FQGNSA. The CDR3 DNA reads as TGTGCCGGCAGCTTATACCAAGTCTACGAGCAGTACTTC. Its protein is CAGSLYQVYEQYF.

This clonotype was seen only a few times. The rearrangement links TRBV6-2 or TRBV6-3 to TRBJ2-3; 10 bases map to TRBD1. V lost 2 bases and J lost 4; bases outside the gene matches: 9. The CDR3 totals 17 residues. Germline-derived CDR1 and CDR2 are MNHEY and SVGEGT. The CDR3 DNA follows: TGTGCCAGCAGTTACCCCTTGACAGGGGGCAGGTCAGATACGCAGTATTTT. This codes for CASSYPLTGGRSDTQYF.

The chain has TRBV12-3 or TRBV12-4 and TRBJ1-5; tentatively, D is TRBD1 (6 bases). Trimming pared 7 bases from V and 8 bases from J, leaving 18 bases between. The CDR3 has 14 residues. The CDR3 nucleotides are TGTGCCAGCATGTCGGCAGAGGGGGGGAAGCCCCAGCATTTT. Translated, it gives CASMSAEGGKPQHF.

There are a few counts of this clonotype. The V call is TRBV5-5, the J call TRBJ2-5; 8 bases align to TRBD1. The J call may be incorrect, as the DNA end agrees better with TRBJ2-7. The CDR3 spans 14 residues. The germline V gene encodes CDR1 SGHKS and CDR2 YYEKEE (reference sequence). As DNA, the CDR3 is TGTGCCAGCAGCGTTATGACAGGGGTCGGCGAGCAGTACTTC. It encodes CASSVMTGVGEQYF.

This sequence joins TRBV7-9 and TRBJ1-1; D is uncertain. V was cut by 1 base and J by 7 bases, with 13 bases left in between. Germline CDR1 reads SEHNR; CDR2 reads FQNEAQ (reference sequence). The CDR3 extends over 14 amino acids. As DNA, the CDR3 is TGTGCCAGCAGCTTAGGACCTCTTGCCGGTGAAGCTTTCTTT. Translation: CASSLGPLAGEAFF.

The gene calls are TRBV16 and TRBJ2-1; a weak D match, TRBD2 (6 bases). The V end was cut by 0 bases, the J end by 6 bases, with 12 bases between. The CDR3 covers 15 residues. In germline, CDR1 is KGHSY, CDR2 FQNENV. The CDR3 sequence: CASSQSRLGGNEQFF. The CDR3 DNA reads as TGTGCCAGCAGCCAATCACGGTTGGGGGGCAATGAGCAGTTCTTC.

This clonotype was counted a few times. V usage is TRBV15 and J usage is TRBJ2-1; 7 bases line up with TRBD1. Germline trimming cut 3 bases from V and 7 bases from J; bases unmatched to any gene: 6. Looked up from germline, CDR1 is LNHNV and CDR2 is YYDKDF (reference sequence). The CDR3 is 14 amino acids. DNA of the CDR3: TGTGCCACCAGCAGCCCGGACAGGAGGAATGAGCAGTTCTTC. Amino acids: CATSSPDRRNEQFF.

This chain links TRBV7-3 with TRBJ2-3; TRBD1 matches 9 bases. V lost 5 bases to trimming and J lost 5 bases; unmatched junction nucleotides: 8. The CDR3 is 15 residues long. Germline loops: CDR1 SGHTA, CDR2 FQGTGA. The CDR3 DNA is TGTGCCAGCAGCCTCGGGACAGGGTTTAGAGATACGCAGTATTTT. Amino acid sequence: CASSLGTGFRDTQYF.

CDR3 nucleotide sequence: TGTGCCAGCACGAGCGGAAGCTCCTACGAGCAGTACTTC. Residues: CASTSGSSYEQYF. This rearrangement joins TRBV2 to TRBJ2-7; maybe TRBD2 (5 bases). The CDR3 runs 13 residues. Trimming stripped 7 bases from V and 0 bases from J, with 10 bases between. Germline V gene lookup returns CDR1 SNHLY and CDR2 FYNNEI.